Described below is a single TCR beta chain sequence and its context. The assay was immunoSEQ multiplex PCR, and TCRdb's table has in-frame clones only and misses some. The profile shows more than 250,000 clones, around 88% of them singletons. This sample stems from a study of blood T cell repertoires in COVID-19. In germline, CDR1 is SNHLY, CDR2 FYNNEI. The CDR3 spans 15 residues. Trimming cost V 4 bases and J 8 bases, with 15 bases left between them. The TCR sequence derives from a woman aged 40 to 50 with acute COVID-19. The chain combines TRBV2 with TRBJ1-6, with a possible D match to TRBD1 (6 bases). The source material was PBMCs or T cells enriched from blood (not recorded which). The CDR3 region has the DNA TGTGCCAGCAGTGGATTGGACAGTCGGGATTCACCCCTCCACTTT. Protein product: CASSGLDSRDSPLHF.